Sequencing of this T cell receptor (beta chain) was carried out in a study of T cell responses to AZD1222 COVID-19 vaccine. Profiling relied on immunoSEQ multiplex PCR, and the TCRdb table lists in-frame clones only, not all of them. The data show about 78,000 clones, with about nine tenths seen just once and over 3% held by the top ten. Study outcomes and limitations: The study found vaccine-associated CD4 TCRs spanning spike, dominant at 160-218 and 743-854. Spike-specific TCR breadth and depth grew following two AZD1222 doses.

The CDR3 extends over 15 amino acids. After removal of 2 bases from V and 4 bases from J, the junction contained 5 bases not matched to a gene. Germline V gene data show CDR1 as KGHDR and CDR2 as SFDVKD. On this clone: The antigen remains undetermined.

This specimen consisted of peripheral blood, obtained 28 days after the second AZD1222 dose. The receptor was isolated from an adult who received the AZD1222 COVID-19 vaccine. This sequence joins TRBV24-1 and TRBJ2-7, with 9 bases aligning to TRBD1. The CDR3 is CATSDSRTGAYEQYF. CDR3 DNA: TGTGCCACCAGTGATTCCCGGACAGGGGCGTACGAGCAGTACTTC.